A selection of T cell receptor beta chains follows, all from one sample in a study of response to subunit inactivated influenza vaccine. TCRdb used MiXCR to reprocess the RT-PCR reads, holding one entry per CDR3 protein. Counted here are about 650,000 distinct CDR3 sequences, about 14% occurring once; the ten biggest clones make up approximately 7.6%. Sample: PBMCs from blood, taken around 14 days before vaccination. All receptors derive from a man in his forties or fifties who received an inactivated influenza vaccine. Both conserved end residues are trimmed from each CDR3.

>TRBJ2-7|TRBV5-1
ASSWKVDNKQY
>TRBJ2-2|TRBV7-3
ASSSTSGRVWSGELF
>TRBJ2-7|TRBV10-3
AISDLSKSVSYEQY
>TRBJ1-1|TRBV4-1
ASSQVGTVEAF
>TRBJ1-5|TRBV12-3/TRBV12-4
ASSFNHQPQH
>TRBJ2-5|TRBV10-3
AISTGTGDQY
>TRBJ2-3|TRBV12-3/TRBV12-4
ASRPATDTQY
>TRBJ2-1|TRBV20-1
SARDRGVGSSRNEQF
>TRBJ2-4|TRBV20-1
SARGGLAGATIQY
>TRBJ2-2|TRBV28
ASIPGGLGELF
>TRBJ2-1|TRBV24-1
ATSEATGNSYNEQF
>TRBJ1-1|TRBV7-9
ASSPNENTEAF
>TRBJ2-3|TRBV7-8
ASNLYTTSRGDTQY
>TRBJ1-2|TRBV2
ASRTGSIYGYT
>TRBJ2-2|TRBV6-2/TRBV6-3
ASTIGQGSSGELF
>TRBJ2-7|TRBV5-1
ASSWMDNPGPLGGEQY
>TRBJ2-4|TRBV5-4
ASSLSPVGGLKNIQY
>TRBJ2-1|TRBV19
ATRGDLLTPNEQF
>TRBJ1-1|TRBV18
ASHDRDRTVNTEAF
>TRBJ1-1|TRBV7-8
ASSLAGSGSMNTEAF
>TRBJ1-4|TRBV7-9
ASSSRDGNFLF
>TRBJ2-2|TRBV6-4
ASSLELAGGPTVGELF
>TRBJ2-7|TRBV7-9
ASSLESGVHTYEQY
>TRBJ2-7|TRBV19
ASSLWTDAYEQY
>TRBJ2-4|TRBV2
ASSEGQGRIAKNIQY
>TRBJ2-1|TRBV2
ASRGEGNEQF
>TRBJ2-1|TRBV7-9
ASSLDRGIHNEQF
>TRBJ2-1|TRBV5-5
ASSLWGPGTGNYNEQF
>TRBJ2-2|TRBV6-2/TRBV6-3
ASSRGDSSTGELF
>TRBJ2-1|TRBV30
AWSSTFGQGWDNEQF
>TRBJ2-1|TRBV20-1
SARAMGGASIEQF
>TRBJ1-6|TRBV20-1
SARPPGTPNSPLH
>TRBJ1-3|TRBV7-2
ASSPIQGHGNTIY
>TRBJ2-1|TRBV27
ASSPSSGGNNEQF
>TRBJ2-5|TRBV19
ASSPTGTSIETQY
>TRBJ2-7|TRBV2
ASSDLRAGEQY
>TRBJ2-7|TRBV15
ATSREDGGMANYEQY
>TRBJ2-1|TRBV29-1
SVGGGLYNEQF
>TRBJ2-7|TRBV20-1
SAPTTVGSVGEQY
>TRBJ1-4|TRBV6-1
ASSPGWTASTNEKLF
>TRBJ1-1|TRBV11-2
ASSLSPGTNTEAF
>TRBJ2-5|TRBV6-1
ASSRGLVTLETQY